Below, 22 T cell receptor beta chains from the same sample are listed, as sequenced in a study of PD-L1 blockade in urothelial cancer. The time point was: pretreatment peripheral blood. Only in-frame clones appear in the TCRdb table, and some are missing; sequencing was by immunoSEQ multiplex PCR. The repertoire holds 35,000 to 45,000 clones, with approximately 85% as singletons. The sequenced sample was PBMCs, obtained around atezolizumab (anti-PD-L1) treatment. All receptors come from a man in his 60s with urothelial cancer.

This clone was seen just once. This sequence joins TRBV28 and TRBJ1-2; 8 bases match TRBD1. Trimming took 6 bases from V and 8 from J; bases not matched to a gene: 17. CDR3 length: 16 amino acids. From germline, CDR1 is MDHEN and CDR2 SYDVKM. The CDR3 bases are TGTGCCAGCAGGACAGGGGCGGCTGGTCGATCGATCGGCTACACCTTC. Encoded protein: CASRTGAAGRSIGYTF.

This rearrangement joins TRBV5-5 to TRBJ1-1, with D perhaps TRBD1 (6 bases). This CDR3 is 17 amino acids long. V lost 6 bases to trimming and J lost 0 bases, with 21 bases between them. Germline V lookup: CDR1 SGHKS, CDR2 YYEKEE (reference sequence). The CDR3 loop reads CASTLGYREILNTEAFF. In DNA, the CDR3 is TGTGCCAGCACCCTTGGGTACAGGGAAATTCTGAACACTGAAGCTTTCTTT.

The gene calls are TRBV7-2 and TRBJ2-1; TRBD2 matches 8 bases. The V segment lost 0 bases and the J segment 9 bases; nucleotides outside the gene matches: 7. CDR3 size: 15 residues. CDR1 is SGHTA and CDR2 is FQGNSA in the germline V gene. CDR3 loop: CASSLAGTSWGEQFF. The CDR3 nucleotides read TGTGCCAGCAGCTTAGCCGGGACTAGTTGGGGTGAGCAGTTCTTC.

Here the CDR3 reads CASSEHPGNGNTIYF. In DNA form, the CDR3 reads TGCGCCAGCAGTGAGCACCCAGGAAATGGAAACACCATATATTTT. J is TRBJ1-3 and V is TRBV10-2; no clear D. Germline CDR1 and CDR2: WSHSY and SAAADI. CDR3 length equals 15 residues. Trimming left V 2 bases short and J 3 bases short, with 11 bases between.

The V gene is TRBV4-1, the J gene TRBJ2-3; 8 bases line up with TRBD2. This CDR3 spans 14 amino acids. Germline values: CDR1 MGHRA, CDR2 YSYEKL. The trim removed 4 bases at V and 4 bases at J, leaving 4 bases unmatched. Here the CDR3 DNA reads TGCGCCAGCAGCCCAGCGGGGGAGGCAGATACGCAGTATTTT. Its protein is CASSPAGEADTQYF.

This chain joins TRBV28 and TRBJ2-7; a weak D match, TRBD1 (7 bases). Germline-derived CDR1 and CDR2 are MDHEN and SYDVKM. CDR3 length: 13 residues. Trimming left V 7 bases short and J 4 bases short, with 14 bases between. The CDR3 is CASTLQGRYEQYF. The CDR3 DNA follows: TGTGCCAGCACCTTACAGGGGAGGTACGAGCAGTACTTC. The whole variable domain, filled in from reference TRBV28 and TRBJ2-7, reads DVKVTQSSRYLVKRTGEKVFLECVQDMDHENMFWYRQDPGLGLRLIYFSYDVKMKEKGDIPEGYSVSREKKERFSLILESASTNQTSMYLCASTLQGRYEQYFGPGTRLTVT.

The J gene is TRBJ2-7, the V gene TRBV30; TRBD2 agrees at 7 bases. V was pared by 8 bases and J by 2 bases, with 3 bases of the junction left unmatched. Germline V gene sequence: CDR1 GTSNPN, CDR2 SVGIG (reference sequence). The CDR3 is made up of 11 amino acids. In DNA, the CDR3 is TGTGCCCGGGGAGGGCCCTACGAGCAGTACTTC. It yields the protein CARGGPYEQYF. The full variable domain, with the rest looked up from reference TRBV30 and TRBJ2-7, is SQTIHQWPATLVQPVGSPLSLECTVEGTSNPNLYWYRQAAGRGLQLLFYSVGIGQISSEVPQNLSASRPQDRQFILSSKKLLLSDSGFYLCARGGPYEQYFGPGTRLTVT.

This chain connects TRBV7-8 to TRBJ2-3, with 7 nucleotides matching TRBD2. The CDR3 has 17 residues. V shed 6 bases and J 2 bases; nucleotides not matched to a gene: 14. The germline gives CDR1 SGHVS, CDR2 FQNEAQ. CDR3: CASRRRGGGEITDTQYF. As DNA, the CDR3 is TGTGCCAGCAGGAGACGGGGCGGGGGAGAAATCACAGATACGCAGTATTTT.

The J gene is TRBJ2-5, the V gene TRBV7-9; 8 bases align to TRBD2. The CDR3 sequence is 15 residues long. Germline V gene data show CDR1 as SEHNR and CDR2 as FQNEAQ (reference sequence). Losses at the gene ends were 5 bases for V and 3 bases for J; bases not matched to a gene: 8. The CDR3 spells CASSVWTSSKETQYF. DNA for the CDR3: TGTGCCAGCAGCGTCTGGACTAGCTCGAAAGAGACCCAGTACTTC.

V is TRBV5-6 and J is TRBJ1-1; the D is unclear. There are 15 residues in the CDR3. CDR1 SGHDT and CDR2 YYEEEE come from the germline V gene. V dropped 2 bases and J dropped 1 base, with 12 bases sitting between them. In DNA form, the CDR3 reads TGTGCCAGCAGCTTCAGTTCTCGTCGGAACACTGAAGCTTTCTTT. As protein: CASSFSSRRNTEAFF.

The rearrangement uses TRBV5-1 and TRBJ2-2, with 8 bases matching TRBD2. Unmatched junction bases numbered 7, after V lost 0 bases and J lost 0 bases. The CDR3 loop spans 18 amino acids. Germline lookup yields CDR1 SGHRS and CDR2 YFSETQ. CDR3 in DNA: TGCGCCAGCAGCTTGGCCGCTGCGGGGGGTCCGAACACCGGGGAGCTGTTTTTT. As protein: CASSLAAAGGPNTGELFF.

The rearrangement links TRBV6-1 to TRBJ2-7; 10 positions match TRBD2. The CDR3 is 15 amino acids. V dropped 5 bases and J dropped 6; count of bases not matched to a gene: 10. Germline lookup yields CDR1 MNHNS and CDR2 SASEGT. CDR3 sequence (DNA): TGTGCCAGCAGTAGCGGACTAGCGGTATCGGGCGAGCAGTACTTC. Encoded protein: CASSSGLAVSGEQYF.

The chain couples TRBV19 to TRBJ2-1; 7 bases are a match to TRBD2. This CDR3 is built from 15 residues. V was pared by 2 bases and J by 8 bases, with 9 bases of the junction left unmatched. The germline CDR1 and CDR2 sequences are LNHDA and SQIVND (reference sequence). CDR3 nucleotides: TGTGCCAGTAGTATACGAGGACTAGAGCCGGATGAGCAGTTCTTC. Amino acids: CASSIRGLEPDEQFF.

The V gene is TRBV5-6, the J gene TRBJ1-3, with TRBD1 matching 9 bases. V lost 2 bases, J lost 0 bases, and 12 bases stayed unmatched. CDR1 and CDR2 (germline): SGHDT, YYEEEE. CDR3 size: 19 residues. CDR3 DNA: TGTGCCAGCAGCTTATCCGGGACAGGGCATTACCGCTCTGGAAACACCATATATTTT. Translating gives CASSLSGTGHYRSGNTIYF.

The rearrangement joins TRBV5-1 to TRBJ1-2; 7 bases fit TRBD1. CDR3 length equals 14 residues. The V and J ends lost 0 bases and 6 bases, in that order; junction bases with no gene match: 5. Germline lookup yields CDR1 SGHRS and CDR2 YFSETQ. The DNA of the CDR3 is TGCGCCAGCAGCTTGGCTCAGGGGGGAGATGGCTACACCTTC. Translation gives CASSLAQGGDGYTF.

The rearrangement uses TRBV21-1 and TRBJ2-1; TRBD2 reflects the table's D call only, with no check against the DNA. TRBV21-1 is listed as a pseudogene. The CDR3 consists of 12 residues. CDR3: CASSKGDSEQFF. CDR3 in DNA: TGTGCCAGCAGCAAAGGGGACTCCGAGCAGTTCTTC.

This chain links TRBV6-5 with TRBJ2-5; possibly TRBD2 for D (5 bases). Between the trimmed V and J ends, which lost 4 bases and 5 bases, there was a span of 17 bases. This CDR3 has 15 amino acids. The germline gives CDR1 MNHEY, CDR2 SVGAGI. In DNA, the CDR3 is TGTGCCAGCAGTTCCAATAGCGCTCCCGGGGAGACCCAGTACTTC. Translation gives CASSSNSAPGETQYF.

The chain is built from TRBV7-8 and TRBJ1-4, with unresolved D. V lost 3 bases and J lost 8, with 16 bases in between. Germline V gene lookup returns CDR1 SGHVS and CDR2 FQNEAQ. The CDR3 spans 15 residues. The CDR3 DNA sequence: TGTGCCAGCAGCTTGACTCCTTCCTTGTCGGAAAAACTGTTTTTT. It codes for CASSLTPSLSEKLFF.

With respect to this clone: A read error may produce the germline difference seen at one junction end. The chain is built from TRBV6-1 and TRBJ2-1; 7 bases fit TRBD2. Germline loops: CDR1 MNHNS, CDR2 SASEGT. This CDR3 region has 13 residues. The CDR3 here is CASSEAQGRGVIF. As DNA, the CDR3 is TGTGCCAGCAGTGAAGCGCAAGGACGGGGGGTGATCTTC.

This clone is a singleton in its sample. The rearrangement links TRBV19 to TRBJ2-2; 8 nucleotides line up with TRBD2. CDR3 length equals 14 residues. Trimming cost V 7 bases and J 1 base; bases outside gene matches: 2. In germline, CDR1 is LNHDA, CDR2 SQIVND (reference sequence). CDR3: CASNLAGNTGELFF. CDR3 nucleotides: TGTGCCAGTAACCTAGCGGGGAACACCGGGGAGCTGTTTTTT.

The rearrangement uses TRBV11-3 and TRBJ2-1; 7 nucleotides match TRBD2. This CDR3 comprises 13 residues. V lost 5 bases to trimming and J lost 7 bases; unmatched junction nucleotides: 5. Germline CDR1 and CDR2: SGHNT and YENEEA. Here the CDR3 reads CASSARGENEQFF. As DNA, the CDR3 is TGTGCCAGCAGCGCCCGGGGGGAAAATGAGCAGTTCTTC.

The chain has TRBV6-6 and TRBJ1-1; unclear D gene. Per germline, CDR1 MNHNY and CDR2 SVGAGI (reference sequence). Trimming pared 7 bases from V and 3 bases from J, leaving 12 bases between. This CDR3 comprises 13 residues. In DNA form, the CDR3 reads TGTGCCAGCACCACTACCGGGGACACTGAAGCTTTCTTT. Its translation is CASTTTGDTEAFF.